These T cell receptor beta chains were read from a single sample in a study of cytomegalovirus exposure and HLA in healthy donors. Data came from immunoSEQ multiplex PCR; TCRdb stores just in-frame clones and leaves some out. Of more than 130,000 clones in the sample, around four fifths are singletons; the top ten hold approximately 2.1%. The sample comprised PBMCs. These receptors originate from a man aged 25-45 years in good health and CMV-seronegative. The CDR3 runs from the conserved cysteine through the conserved F or W. D genes are given only for firm matches. Size is omitted from some rows. Given values are once, few, many or a class for expanded clones.

TRBJ2-7	TRBD1	TRBV27	once	TGTGCCAGCAGTTCGACAGGGTACGAGCAGTACTTC	CASSSTGYEQYF
TRBJ1-4	NA	TRBV19	NA	TGTGCCAGTAGTATAACCACGGGGGAAGTGGTGGCTAATGAAAAACTGTTTTTT	CASSITTGEVVANEKLFF
TRBJ1-1	NA	TRBV29-1	NA	TGCAGCGGTGCCAGGACAGCCGAAGCTTTCTTT	CSGARTAEAFF
TRBJ2-1	TRBD2	TRBV5-6	few	TGTGCCAGCAGCTTGGCGGGAGGATCGGTCAATGAGCAGTTCTTC	CASSLAGGSVNEQFF
TRBJ2-3	TRBD2	TRBV2	once	TGTGCCAGACGACTAGCGGGGGGCCCAGATACGCAGTATTTT	CARRLAGGPDTQYF
TRBJ2-7	TRBD1	TRBV18	NA	TGTGCCAGCTCACCACAAGGGGGCTCAGTTTACGAGCAGTACTTC	CASSPQGGSVYEQYF
TRBJ1-1	TRBD1	TRBV6-6	few	TGTGCCAGCAGGGGTGGAGGGGGCATGGACACTGAAGCTTTCTTT	CASRGGGGMDTEAFF
TRBJ1-1	TRBD1	TRBV6-5	once	TGTGCCAGCAGACCCGACAGGGGGACTGAAGCTTTCTTT	CASRPDRGTEAFF
TRBJ1-2	NA	TRBV19	once	TGTGCCAGTAGTCCTGGTGCCTATCGGGGCTACACCTTC	CASSPGAYRGYTF
TRBJ2-7	TRBD1	TRBV6-5	NA	TGTGCCAGCAGGACCGGGACAGGGGGCTACGAGCAGTACTTC	CASRTGTGGYEQYF
TRBJ1-6	TRBD1	TRBV11-2	NA	TGTGCCAGCAGCCCCCAGAAAGGACAGGGCTCTGGGTCACCCCTCCACTTT	CASSPQKGQGSGSPLHF
TRBJ2-7	NA	TRBV5-1	NA	TGCGCCAGCAGCTTGGCATATTCTCAGGGCAGGTCCTACGAGCAGTACTTC	CASSLAYSQGRSYEQYF
TRBJ1-2	TRBD1	TRBV13	NA	TGTGCCAGCAGCCAAGACAGGGCCTCCTATGGCTACACCTTC	CASSQDRASYGYTF
TRBJ2-6	NA	TRBV5-1	few	TGCGCCAGCAGCCCAGGTCCGGGGAGAGGCTCTGGGGCCAACGTCCTGACTTTC	CASSPGPGRGSGANVLTF
TRBJ1-5	TRBD1	TRBV28	NA	TGTGCCAGCAGCCGAAGACAGGGAAGCAATCAGCCCCAGCATTTT	CASSRRQGSNQPQHF
TRBJ2-7	NA	TRBV10-1	NA	TGCGCCACCTCAGAGGCAGGGCTCTTCTACGAGCAGTACTTC	CATSEAGLFYEQYF
TRBJ1-2	NA	TRBV28	NA	TGTGCCAGCAGTTTCAACAAGTATGGCTACACCTTC	CASSFNKYGYTF
TRBJ2-7	TRBD2	TRBV19	few	TGTGCCAGTAGTAGGGGACTAGCGGGGGCCTACGAGCAGTACTTC	CASSRGLAGAYEQYF
TRBJ1-1	NA	TRBV29-1	NA	TGCAGCGTTGAGAGCAGGGAGAACACTGAAGCTTTCTTT	CSVESRENTEAFF
TRBJ2-5	NA	TRBV25-1	NA	TGTGCCAGCAGTGAATCGCGGAGCGGCTCGGTCGGGACCCAGTACTTC	CASSESRSGSVGTQYF
TRBJ2-3	TRBD2	TRBV10-3	NA	TGTGCCATCAGTGAGGAGCGCACTAGCGGGGGTACAGATACGCAGTATTTT	CAISEERTSGGTDTQYF
TRBJ2-7	TRBD2	TRBV6-1	once	TGTGCCAGCAGGCCCGGGACTAGCACCTACGAGCAGTACTTC	CASRPGTSTYEQYF
TRBJ2-5	NA	TRBV5-1	NA	TGCGCCAGCAGCTCGGGGTGGGAGACCCAGTACTTC	CASSSGWETQYF
TRBJ2-4	NA	TRBV25-1	NA	TGTGCCAGCAGTGATAGAGCCAAAAACATTCAGTACTTC	CASSDRAKNIQYF
TRBJ2-5	NA	TRBV5-8	NA	TGTGCCAGCAGCTTGGCCCTCAGCGGTGGAGAGACCCAGTACTTC	CASSLALSGGETQYF
TRBJ2-3	TRBD2	TRBV27	NA	TGTGCCAGCAGTATCTCCCCTGGGACTAGCGGATTGCTAGATACGCAGTATTTT	CASSISPGTSGLLDTQYF
TRBJ2-1	TRBD2	TRBV18	NA	TGTGCCAGCTCACCAGGGACTAGCTTCTCCTACAATGAGCAGTTCTTC	CASSPGTSFSYNEQFF
TRBJ1-2	NA	TRBV5-1	few	TGCGCCAGCAGCTTGAACGACATCTATGGCTACACCTTC	CASSLNDIYGYTF
TRBJ1-2	NA	TRBV28	NA	TGTGCCAGCGTCCGGGGGGCGCGAAACTATGGCTACACCTTC	CASVRGARNYGYTF
TRBJ1-2	NA	TRBV9	once	TGTGCCAGCAGCGTAGAAACAGACTATGGCTACACCTTC	CASSVETDYGYTF
TRBJ2-1	TRBD2	TRBV5-1	NA	TGCGCCAGCAGTTTTGGACTAGCGGGGGGCTACTACAATGAGCAGTTCTTC	CASSFGLAGGYYNEQFF
TRBJ2-1	NA	TRBV11-2	NA	TGTGCCAGCAGCCCTGACAGAGCCTCCTACAATGAGCAGTTCTTC	CASSPDRASYNEQFF
TRBJ1-5	TRBD1	TRBV6-5	NA	TGTGCCAGCAGTTACTCTGGAGGGGGCAATCAGCCCCAGAATTTT	CASSYSGGGNQPQNF
TRBJ2-1	TRBD2	TRBV7-9	once	TGTGCCAGCCGAGTCGAGCGGGAGGGCCGAAATGAGCAGTTCTTC	CASRVEREGRNEQFF
TRBJ2-3	NA	TRBV1	NA	TGCACCAGCAGCCAAGAGACTAGCGGGGTCTTAGATACGCAGTATTTT	CTSSQETSGVLDTQYF
TRBJ2-3	TRBD2	TRBV2	NA	TGTGCCAGCAGTCCCCTAGCGGGGGGGAAGAAACATACGCAGTATTTT	CASSPLAGGKKHTQYF
TRBJ1-2	NA	TRBV4-1	NA	TGCGCCAGCAGCCAAGATAGGGGGGGCCGACCCCATGGCTACACCTTC	CASSQDRGGRPHGYTF
TRBJ2-7	TRBD2	TRBV4-1	NA	TGCGCCAGCAGCCCCTCCCCCGGGACTAACCCCTACGAGCAGTACTTC	CASSPSPGTNPYEQYF
TRBJ2-3	NA	TRBV6-4	NA	TGTGCCAGCAGTGATGGACGGGGTAGCACAGATACGCAGTATTTT	CASSDGRGSTDTQYF
TRBJ1-6	NA	TRBV27	NA	TGTGCCAGCCAAAGTACAGCGGGGATTACTTCACCCCTCCACTTT	CASQSTAGITSPLHF
TRBJ2-5	TRBD2	TRBV28	NA	TGTGCCAGCAGTTTAGGGGGGGTCCAAGAGACCCAGTACTTC	CASSLGGVQETQYF
TRBJ1-1	TRBD1	TRBV7-9	NA	TGTGCCAGCAGCCCACGGGACAGGGACACTGAAGCTTTCTTT	CASSPRDRDTEAFF
TRBJ1-2	TRBD1	TRBV13	NA	TGTGCCAGCAGCTTCCTGCTTCGGGGACAGGACGTCTATGGCTACACCTTC	CASSFLLRGQDVYGYTF
TRBJ2-7	TRBD2	TRBV10-3	NA	TGTGCCATCAGTGCTAGCGGCAGTTTTGAGCAGTACTTC	CAISASGSFEQYF
TRBJ2-1	NA	TRBV19	NA	TGTGCCAGTAGTATCGGGTCGGGGTACAATGAGCAGTTCTTC	CASSIGSGYNEQFF